Following are 32 T cell receptor beta chains from one sample sequenced in a study of T-cell memory formation after mild COVID-19. Using its own MiXCR run on the 5' RACE reads, TCRdb lists one record per CDR3 protein. The repertoire holds about 500,000 distinct CDR3 sequences, with around 21% as singletons. Material for sequencing was PBMCs or a T cell subset sorted from them (not recorded which). These receptors all come from an adult woman who had mild COVID-19 (a few samples of this study predate the infection). Cell type and time point are not known.

This clonotype came up a few times. The V and J genes are TRBV7-9 and TRBJ1-2; no clear D gene. The CDR3 consists of 15 residues. Germline V gene data show CDR1 as SEHNR and CDR2 as FQNEAQ (reference sequence). V was trimmed by 0 bases and J by 4 bases, leaving 12 bases between them. CDR3 sequence: CASSLARPVPYGYTF. The DNA of the CDR3 is TGTGCCAGCAGCTTAGCCCGCCCCGTTCCCTATGGCTACACCTTC.

V gene TRBV7-8 combines with J gene TRBJ1-1; TRBD1 might be the D (5 bases). The V and J ends lost 0 bases and 0 bases respectively, with 8 bases between them. In germline, CDR1 is SGHVS, CDR2 FQNEAQ. This CDR3 has 15 residues. CDR3 residues: CASSLAPGMNTEAFF. In DNA form, the CDR3 reads TGTGCCAGCAGCTTAGCACCAGGGATGAACACTGAAGCTTTCTTT.

The chain couples TRBV6-2 or TRBV6-3 to TRBJ2-1; possible D gene TRBD2, 6 bases. The CDR3 runs to 13 residues. Looked up from germline, CDR1 is MNHEY and CDR2 is SVGEGT. Trimming removed 7 bases from V and 6 bases from J, with 13 bases in between. The CDR3 spells CASNIGRSNEQFF. As DNA, the CDR3 is TGTGCCAGCAATATCGGGAGAAGCAATGAGCAGTTCTTC.

The rearrangement uses TRBV19 and TRBJ1-1; D is unclear. This CDR3 spans 15 amino acids. Germline assignment: CDR1 LNHDA and CDR2 SQIVND (reference sequence). V lost 8 bases and J lost 0, with 16 bases in between. CDR3 in amino acids: CASQNNPTLNTEAFF. DNA for the CDR3: TGTGCCAGTCAAAACAACCCGACTTTGAACACTGAAGCTTTCTTT.

The chain joins TRBV6-1 to TRBJ2-1; 9 bases line up with TRBD1. The CDR3 extends over 15 amino acids. Trimming at V came to 7 bases and at J to 8 bases, leaving 12 bases not matched to a gene. Germline V gives CDR1 MNHNS, CDR2 SASEGT. CDR3 residues: CASKRTGDLGYEQFF. CDR3 DNA sequence: TGTGCCAGCAAGCGGACAGGGGACCTTGGTTATGAGCAGTTCTTC.

Note on this clonotype: A junction end diverges from the germline sequence, so it may reflect a read error. The rearrangement uses TRBV5-6 and TRBJ2-1; 7 bases fit TRBD1. The CDR3 covers 15 residues. Germline assignment: CDR1 SGHDT and CDR2 YYEEEE. The CDR3 DNA is TGTGCAAGCAGCTTACCGGGACAGCCCTACAATGAGCAGTTCTTC. Its translation: CASSLPGQPYNEQFF.

The chain is built from TRBV15 and TRBJ2-1, with D maybe TRBD1 (5 bases). The CDR3 has 17 amino acids. The germline gives CDR1 LNHNV, CDR2 YYDKDF (reference sequence). V gave up 4 bases and J gave up 4 bases, with 20 bases separating them. The CDR3 reads CATSTIVAGWVYNEQFF. DNA of the CDR3: TGTGCCACCAGCACCATCGTTGCAGGGTGGGTTTACAATGAGCAGTTCTTC.

The rearrangement uses TRBV12-3 or TRBV12-4 and TRBJ1-1; no firm D call. The V end was cut by 3 bases, the J end by 4 bases, with 12 bases between. The CDR3 has 14 residues. In DNA form, the CDR3 reads TGTGCCAGCAGTTTTGGCGGGTTGCTCACTGAAGCTTTCTTT. Amino acid sequence: CASSFGGLLTEAFF.

This chain joins TRBV3-1 and TRBJ1-1; 10 positions agree with TRBD1. Trimming took 4 bases from V and 5 from J; bases not matched to a gene: 4. Per germline, CDR1 LGHDT and CDR2 YNNKEL (reference sequence). This CDR3 comprises 14 residues. The CDR3 DNA follows: TGTGCCAGCAGCCCCCGGGACAGGGGAACTGAAGCTTTCTTT. Amino acids: CASSPRDRGTEAFF.

CDR3 sequence (DNA): TGTGCCAGCAGCCAGACCCAAATGAACACTGAAGCTTTCTTT. Translated, it gives CASSQTQMNTEAFF. V usage is TRBV7-8 and J usage is TRBJ1-1; no definite D call. Germline-derived CDR1 and CDR2 are SGHVS and FQNEAQ. This CDR3 has 14 residues. V gave up 5 bases and J gave up 0 bases, with 10 bases separating them.

This clonotype has only a few counts. The chain carries TRBV6-6 and TRBJ2-1; D may be TRBD1 (7 bases). CDR1 and CDR2 (germline): MNHNY, SVGAGI (reference sequence). Trimming took off 9 bases at V and 6 bases at J, with 24 bases between the two ends. The CDR3 is 16 amino acids. CDR3 DNA: TGTGCCAGTACGGACACTCCAGGGGGAGGACCCAATGAGCAGTTCTTC. Its protein is CASTDTPGGGPNEQFF.

CDR3 nucleotide sequence: TGTGCCAGCAGCTTGGGTCGGATGGGCCCCGCGACAGATACGCAGTATTTT. It encodes CASSLGRMGPATDTQYF. The chain has TRBV7-3 and TRBJ2-3, with D unresolved. This CDR3 region has 17 residues. Germline assignment: CDR1 SGHTA and CDR2 FQGTGA. The ends were cut back, 3 bases at V and 3 bases at J, with 19 bases in the middle.

This clonotype turned up a few times. The gene calls are TRBV5-1 and TRBJ2-1; D might be TRBD2 (5 bases). This CDR3 comprises 15 residues. Germline V lookup: CDR1 SGHRS, CDR2 YFSETQ. V was cut by 0 bases and J by 9 bases, with 16 bases left in between. The CDR3 region is CASSLAQTAGGEQFF. The CDR3 DNA reads as TGCGCCAGCAGCTTGGCCCAGACGGCGGGTGGTGAGCAGTTCTTC. Full variable domain (missing parts from reference TRBV5-1 and TRBJ2-1): KAGVTQTPRYLIKTRGQQVTLSCSPISGHRSVSWYQQTPGQGLQFLFEYFSETQRNKGNFPGRFSGRQFSNSRSEMNVSTLELGDSALYLCASSLAQTAGGEQFFGPGTRLTVL.

This chain links TRBV20-1 with TRBJ1-1, with no clear D. This CDR3 region has 11 residues. From germline, CDR1 is DFQATT and CDR2 SNEGSKA (reference sequence). V was pared by 7 bases and J by 4 bases, with 10 bases between. CDR3 amino acids: CSVGGLTEAFF. CDR3 DNA: TGCAGTGTGGGAGGCCTCACTGAAGCTTTCTTT.

The gene calls are TRBV24-1 and TRBJ1-5, with a possible D match to TRBD1 (5 bases). Germline values: CDR1 KGHDR, CDR2 SFDVKD. The CDR3 runs 13 residues. The germline V and J ends were trimmed by 4 bases and 4 bases, with 7 bases remaining between them. CDR3 loop: CATSEAGNQPQHF. The CDR3 bases are TGTGCCACCAGTGAGGCAGGGAATCAGCCCCAGCATTTT.

This rearrangement joins TRBV5-1 to TRBJ2-7; TRBD1 agrees at 12 bases. The CDR3 is 14 amino acids. V shed 4 bases and J 7 bases; nucleotides not matched to a gene: 6. Per germline, CDR1 SGHRS and CDR2 YFSETQ. The CDR3 sequence is CASSTGQGAREQYF. DNA for the CDR3: TGCGCCAGCAGCACGGGACAGGGGGCTAGAGAGCAGTACTTC.

This clonotype was picked up a small number of times. CDR3 loop: CASSQSLINYGYTF. DNA for the CDR3: TGTGCCAGCAGCCAATCATTGATTAACTATGGCTACACCTTC. V usage is TRBV3-1 and J usage is TRBJ1-2, with no clear D. The CDR3 has 14 residues. V gave up 2 bases and J gave up 1 base, with 8 bases separating them. CDR1 LGHDT and CDR2 YNNKEL come from the germline V gene (reference sequence).

This clonotype was seen repeatedly, ten times or more. The J gene is TRBJ1-5, the V gene TRBV7-2, with D hard to call. Trimming left V 0 bases short and J 6 bases short, with 6 bases between. The germline gives CDR1 SGHTA, CDR2 FQGNSA. The CDR3 has 13 amino acids. CDR3 protein: CASSLAMGQPQHF. For the CDR3, the DNA is TGTGCCAGCAGCTTAGCTATGGGTCAGCCCCAGCATTTT.

This clonotype was counted at least ten times. V gene TRBV7-9 combines with J gene TRBJ2-1; the D is unclear. Germline-derived CDR1 and CDR2 are SEHNR and FQNEAQ (reference sequence). CDR3 size: 11 residues. The V end was cut by 2 bases, the J end by 9 bases, with 5 bases between. This CDR3 reads CASSLWGEQFF. Here the CDR3 DNA reads TGTGCCAGCAGCTTATGGGGTGAGCAGTTCTTC.

The gene calls are TRBV5-1 and TRBJ2-5; D may be TRBD2 (7 bases). The germline CDR1 and CDR2 sequences are SGHRS and YFSETQ. This CDR3 region has 15 residues. V gave up 3 bases and J gave up 4 bases, with 16 bases separating them. CDR3 sequence: CASSSWGGLRETQYF. The CDR3, as DNA: TGCGCCAGCAGCTCCTGGGGGGGGCTCAGAGAGACCCAGTACTTC. The variable domain in full, completed from reference TRBV5-1 and TRBJ2-5, reads KAGVTQTPRYLIKTRGQQVTLSCSPISGHRSVSWYQQTPGQGLQFLFEYFSETQRNKGNFPGRFSGRQFSNSRSEMNVSTLELGDSALYLCASSSWGGLRETQYFGPGTRLLVL.

The gene calls are TRBV3-1 and TRBJ2-1; D unclear. The CDR3 is 13 residues long. Trimming shortened V by 5 bases and J by 7 bases, and 12 bases separated the two germline ends. Germline V gene sequence: CDR1 LGHDT, CDR2 YNNKEL (reference sequence). The chain's CDR3 is CASSARRWNEQFF. The CDR3 nucleotides are TGTGCCAGCAGCGCTAGACGCTGGAATGAGCAGTTCTTC.

This clonotype was picked up a small number of times. The genes are TRBV5-5 and TRBJ1-3, with D unclear. Germline loops: CDR1 SGHKS, CDR2 YYEKEE (reference sequence). The CDR3 sequence is 15 residues long. Deletions cut 4 bases from V and 2 bases from J, with 13 bases between. CDR3 sequence: CASSPFAAPGNTIYF. The CDR3 DNA is TGTGCCAGCAGCCCCTTCGCCGCCCCTGGAAACACCATATATTTT.

The chain combines TRBV20-1 with TRBJ2-1, with 7 positions matching TRBD1. CDR3 length: 14 amino acids. CDR1 is DFQATT, CDR2 SNEGSKA, per germline (reference sequence). The trim removed 6 bases at V and 2 bases at J, leaving 7 bases unmatched. For the CDR3, the DNA is TGCAGTGCCTCGACAGGGCCTCCCTACAATGAGCAGTTCTTC. This translates into CSASTGPPYNEQFF.

This clonotype was detected a few times. The V and J genes are TRBV30 and TRBJ2-7; weak D call: TRBD2 (6 bases). Deletions cut 4 bases from V and 5 bases from J, with 15 bases between. The germline V gene has CDR1 GTSNPN and CDR2 SVGIG (reference sequence). The CDR3 totals 13 residues. CDR3: CAWMGGGFDEQYF. The CDR3 DNA follows: TGTGCCTGGATGGGTGGAGGGTTCGACGAGCAGTACTTC. Together with reference TRBV30 and TRBJ2-7, the CDR3 gives the full variable domain: SQTIHQWPATLVQPVGSPLSLECTVEGTSNPNLYWYRQAAGRGLQLLFYSVGIGQISSEVPQNLSASRPQDRQFILSSKKLLLSDSGFYLCAWMGGGFDEQYFGPGTRLTVT.

This clonotype was counted a few times. The V call is TRBV20-1, the J call TRBJ2-5; 9 nucleotides align to TRBD1. The length of the CDR3 is 13 residues. Germline CDR1 reads DFQATT; CDR2 reads SNEGSKA (reference sequence). J was trimmed by 5 bases and V by 5 bases; bases with no gene match: 6. The CDR3 region is CSAGQGLMETQYF. The CDR3 DNA reads TGCAGTGCTGGACAGGGGCTCATGGAGACCCAGTACTTC.

In its sample, this clonotype was seen a few times. This rearrangement joins TRBV10-3 to TRBJ1-2; no firm D call. Per the germline V gene, CDR1 is ENHRY and CDR2 is SYGVKD. V lost 5 bases and J lost 3, with 13 bases in between. CDR3 length: 14 residues. CDR3 DNA sequence: TGTGCCATCAGTTCCCCTCGGGAATACTATGGCTACACCTTC. Its protein product is CAISSPREYYGYTF.

This clonotype was detected ten times or more. The chain links TRBV3-1 to TRBJ2-7; D ambiguous. Germline CDR1 reads LGHDT; CDR2 reads YNNKEL (reference sequence). This CDR3 contains 14 residues. With 1 base removed from V and 2 bases from J, the gap between germline ends came to 9 bases. CDR3 in DNA: TGTGCCAGCAGCCAAGGGATTACCACCTACGAGCAGTACTTC. It yields the protein CASSQGITTYEQYF.

This clonotype was counted many times. The chain has TRBV29-1 and TRBJ2-2; D might be TRBD1 or TRBD2, each matching 5 bases. The CDR3 contains 15 residues. Germline V gives CDR1 SQVTM, CDR2 ANQGSEA. Trimming took off 4 bases at V and 2 bases at J, with 14 bases between the two ends. CDR3 amino acids: CSVAKGTANTGELFF. CDR3 coding DNA: TGCAGCGTTGCAAAGGGGACCGCTAACACCGGGGAGCTGTTTTTT.

The table lists this clonotype with a few counts. The chain carries TRBV28 and TRBJ1-1; D remains ambiguous. This CDR3 contains 17 residues. Between the trimmed V and J ends, which lost 5 bases and 1 base, there was a span of 20 bases. The germline V gene has CDR1 MDHEN and CDR2 SYDVKM. CDR3 protein: CASSLFGAPGQNTEAFF. The CDR3 bases are TGTGCCAGCAGTCTTTTTGGCGCCCCGGGTCAGAACACTGAAGCTTTCTTT. Full variable domain (missing parts from reference TRBV28 and TRBJ1-1): DVKVTQSSRYLVKRTGEKVFLECVQDMDHENMFWYRQDPGLGLRLIYFSYDVKMKEKGDIPEGYSVSREKKERFSLILESASTNQTSMYLCASSLFGAPGQNTEAFFGQGTRLTVV.

The chain uses TRBV21-1 and TRBJ2-7; TRBD2, as called in the table, went unchecked against the DNA. TRBV21-1 is shown as a pseudogene. The CDR3 is made up of 16 amino acids. CDR3 DNA: TGTGCCAGCAGCAAAAACGGGACTAGCGGAGCCTACGAGCAGTACTTC. Protein sequence: CASSKNGTSGAYEQYF.

This clonotype was observed a few times. V usage is TRBV3-1 and J usage is TRBJ2-3; 9 bases agree with TRBD2. The V gene end was trimmed by 1 base and the J gene end by 2 bases; junction bases not matched to a gene: 7. Germline V gene lookup returns CDR1 LGHDT and CDR2 YNNKEL (reference sequence). The CDR3 is made up of 17 amino acids. The CDR3 loop reads CASSQGLTSGFTDTQYF. The CDR3 bases are TGTGCCAGCAGCCAAGGCTTAACTAGCGGGTTCACAGATACGCAGTATTTT.

This clonotype was counted ten times or more. The chain is built from TRBV7-9 and TRBJ2-1, with D possibly being TRBD1 or TRBD2 (5 bases each). The V gene's germline CDR1 is SEHNR and CDR2 FQNEAQ (reference sequence). The V end was cut by 1 base, the J end by 7 bases, with 11 bases between. The CDR3 covers 14 residues. DNA of the CDR3: TGTGCCAGCAGCTTAGGGGACCCGCTTAATGAGCAGTTCTTC. Translation: CASSLGDPLNEQFF.